One and the same sample provided the 10 T cell receptor beta chains below, sequenced in a study of T cells in Graves' hyperthyroidism and ophthalmopathy. RNA transcripts were the template for amplifying TCR beta CDR3 regions. The HTBI primer set was used in a first-round RT-PCR of the TCR CDR3. TCRdb processed the multiplex PCR reads anew with MiXCR; each CDR3 protein has one entry. The table has about 500,000 distinct CDR3 sequences, roughly a sixth seen once. Sequenced sample: blood. The receptors derive from a young woman with Graves' ophthalmopathy.

This clonotype was recorded at least ten times. This sequence joins TRBV5-1 and TRBJ1-2; D perhaps matches TRBD1 (5 bases). Germline V gene sequence: CDR1 SGHRS, CDR2 YFSETQ. V was trimmed by 0 bases and J by 4 bases, leaving 16 bases between them. This CDR3 contains 16 residues. CDR3 in amino acids: CASSLADGGGAYGYTF. The CDR3 DNA sequence: TGCGCCAGCAGCTTGGCCGATGGTGGGGGTGCCTATGGCTACACCTTC.

The rearrangement uses TRBV6-6 and TRBJ2-3; 10 positions match TRBD2. After removal of 0 bases from V and 3 bases from J, the junction contained 6 bases not matched to a gene. The CDR3 is made up of 17 amino acids. Looked up from germline, CDR1 is MNHNY and CDR2 is SVGAGI (reference sequence). The CDR3 nucleotides read TGTGCCAGCAGTTACTCGAGGCTAGCGGGAGTAACAGATACGCAGTATTTT. Translated, it gives CASSYSRLAGVTDTQYF.

This clonotype was recorded at least ten times. V is TRBV15 and J is TRBJ2-1; 10 bases line up with TRBD2. V lost 0 bases to trimming and J lost 8 bases; unmatched junction nucleotides: 7. Germline loops: CDR1 LNHNV, CDR2 YYDKDF (reference sequence). The CDR3 contains 16 residues. The CDR3 region has the DNA TGTGCCACCAGCAGAGATCGGGTAGCGGGAGGCCATGAGCAGTTCTTC. This codes for CATSRDRVAGGHEQFF.

This clonotype has at least ten counts. This chain uses TRBV7-2 with TRBJ2-1, with a tentative D call TRBD1 (5 bases). Deletions cut 5 bases from V and 10 bases from J, with 12 bases between. Germline V gives CDR1 SGHTA, CDR2 FQGNSA. The CDR3 has 12 amino acids. DNA of the CDR3: TGTGCCAGCAGCCAATCTAGGGGAGAGCAGTTCTTC. It is translated as CASSQSRGEQFF.

On this clonotype itself: Mismatch with germline at one junction end may stem from a read error. V and J are TRBV29-1 and TRBJ1-1; tentative D call: TRBD1 (6 bases). This CDR3 has 13 amino acids. CDR1 and CDR2 from the germline V gene are SQVTM and ANQGSEA. The CDR3 sequence is CSAGGGRNTKAFF. The CDR3, as DNA: TGCAGCGCCGGCGGGGGGCGGAACACTAAAGCTTTCTTT.

This clonotype has at least ten counts. The chain carries TRBV6-2 or TRBV6-3 and TRBJ1-1; D is ambiguous. Germline V gene data show CDR1 as MNHEY and CDR2 as SVGEGT. The CDR3 spans 13 residues. Between the trimmed V and J ends, which lost 2 bases and 4 bases, there was a span of 8 bases. CDR3 in amino acids: CASSYPAITEAFF. The CDR3 DNA reads as TGTGCCAGCAGTTACCCCGCGATCACTGAAGCTTTCTTT.

This clonotype has ten or more counts. The chain has TRBV6-2 or TRBV6-3 and TRBJ1-1; the D is unclear. The CDR3 contains 13 residues. Between the trimmed V and J ends, which lost 6 bases and 0 bases, there was a span of 8 bases. Looked up from germline, CDR1 is MNHEY and CDR2 is SVGEGT. The CDR3 nucleotides read TGTGCCAGCAGCTTTGCCCTGAACACTGAAGCTTTCTTT. Protein sequence: CASSFALNTEAFF.

This sequence joins TRBV29-1 and TRBJ2-5; 12 bases agree with TRBD1. Trimming at V came to 2 bases and at J to 4 bases, leaving 11 bases not matched to a gene. Germline V CDR1 and CDR2: SQVTM, ANQGSEA. The CDR3 contains 17 residues. CDR3 DNA sequence: TGCAGCGTTGAAAGGATGGGGTGGGACAGGGGGCGAGAGACCCAGTACTTC. Protein product: CSVERMGWDRGRETQYF.

The table lists this clonotype with a few counts. The chain has TRBV29-1 and TRBJ1-1; D unclear. CDR1 and CDR2 from the germline V gene are SQVTM and ANQGSEA. Deletions cut 7 bases from V and 8 bases from J, with 14 bases between. This CDR3 is 11 amino acids long. The DNA for the CDR3 is TGCAGCGCCCACTCGCCCGGGGAAGCTTTCTTT. Protein: CSAHSPGEAFF.

Turning to this clonotype: A much larger clone differs from this one at a single base, so this may be a read error. V gene TRBV18 combines with J gene TRBJ2-7; 7 bases match TRBD2. CDR3 length: 15 residues. The germline V gene encodes CDR1 KGHSH and CDR2 LQKENI. Unmatched junction bases numbered 11, after V lost 3 bases and J lost 6 bases. The CDR3 coding sequence is TGTGCCAGCTCACCTCCCCCGAGGACTAGGGGCGAGCAGTACTTC. It is translated as CASSPPPRTRGEQYF.